This TCR beta chain derives from a study of Graves' ophthalmopathy and Graves' hyperthyroidism. This clonotype was detected a few times. Its specificity is unknown. Excluded were patients with other autoimmune diseases, uncontrolled infections, pregnancy or lactation. From fresh peripheral blood, around 9.3 ml in volume, the PBMCs were obtained. Study-wide points: Most thyroid clonotypes expanded beyond 0.001 frequency were also found in blood. Its predictions of ophthalmopathy progression gave the model approximately 65% sensitivity and approximately 72% specificity.

Transcripts of RNA were the source for amplifying TCR beta CDR3 regions. HTBI primers served in a first-round RT-PCR, which a second-round multiplex PCR followed. MiXCR, run by TCRdb on the multiplex PCR reads, gives a single entry per CDR3 protein. The profile shows 600,000 to 950,000 distinct CDR3 sequences, approximately 40% of them singletons. Germline V CDR1 and CDR2: DFQATT, SNEGSKA (reference sequence). The trim removed 6 bases at V and 4 bases at J, leaving 7 bases unmatched. CDR3 length equals 13 residues. The sequence was collected from an adult man with Graves' ophthalmopathy. This rearrangement joins TRBV20-1 to TRBJ2-7, with 9 positions matching TRBD2. The sequenced material came from peripheral blood. The CDR3 DNA follows: TGCAGTGCCGGTAGCGGGGGTGGGTACGAGCAGTACTTC. Its translation is CSAGSGGGYEQYF.